Listed here is a single T cell receptor (beta chain). This clonotype was counted a few times. The specificity of this receptor is unknown. Base quality data are lacking; no much larger clone is found one base away. The source of the sample is a study of T-cell reconstitution after alpha-beta-depleted transplantation in children (dated by TCRdb to about 2016). For context, the study as a whole: Using TCR repertoire profiling, the study followed T-cell immune reconstitution in a quantitative way in children after TCRalphabeta/CD19-depleted allogeneic hematopoietic cell transplantation.

V is shortened by 4 bases, J by 0 bases, and the region joining them spans 10 bases. The CDR3 holds 14 amino acids from the cysteine to the phenylalanine. Of the read, only the CDR3 DNA is kept; its 42 bases are in frame from base 1. Looking up the germline V gene yields CDR1 SGHTA and CDR2 FQGNSA. To prepare the library, PCR was applied. Sequencing used an Illumina HiSeq 2500. TCR library preparation used molecular barcoding, with unique molecular identifiers applied to normalize quantification of the TCRbeta repertoire. The raw public data were reprocessed by TCRdb itself: fastp quality trimming at Q25, MiXCR clonotype calling, in-frame beta chains only. All rows with the same CDR3 protein become a single entry with the most common DNA and genes. The sample yields 600,000 to 700,000 distinct CDR3 sequences; approximately 15% were counted once. Under 1.2% of the sample rests with the top ten.

This receptor was obtained from a human donor who donated a stem cell graft to a child with acute myeloid leukemia. In this chain, TRBV7-2 is recombined with TRBJ2-7, and possibly TRBD2, on 5 matching bases. The input for sequencing was PBMCs from the stem cell graft donor, taken from the stem cell graft. The bases read TGTGCCAGCAGCTCGGGGTCTTTCTCCTACGAGCAGTACTTC. The translation is CASSSGSFSYEQYF.